The clone carrying this T cell receptor beta chain was observed at least ten times. Its antigen is not known. This specimen belongs to a study of T cells in Graves' hyperthyroidism and ophthalmopathy. Study-level background: Peripheral blood specimens were obtained at initial diagnosis, prior to any treatment.

From RNA transcripts, TCR beta CDR3 regions were amplified. TCR CDR3 regions were first amplified by RT-PCR with HTBI primers. TCRdb processed the multiplex PCR reads anew with MiXCR; each CDR3 protein has one entry. Here the sample spans 500,000 or so distinct CDR3 sequences, over 15% being singletons. V was cut by 0 bases and J by 12 bases, with 12 bases left in between. This CDR3 comprises 12 residues. The germline V gene has CDR1 GTSNPN and CDR2 SVGIG (reference sequence). A NOSPECS grade of at least 4, a Clinical Activity Score of at least 3 and duration under 3 months were recorded in ophthalmopathy patients. Exclusion of patients followed from uncontrolled infection, other autoimmune disease, pregnancy or lactation. General study results and limits: Among thyroid clonotypes expanded above 0.001, most also appeared in blood.

The receptor comes from a young woman with Graves' ophthalmopathy. This rearrangement joins TRBV30 to TRBJ2-4; weak D call: TRBD1 (7 bases). The sequenced material came from blood. The CDR3 region has the DNA TGTGCCTGGAGTGTACAGGGGAGGACTCAGTACTTC. Amino acid sequence: CAWSVQGRTQYF.